What follows are 18 T cell receptor beta chains derived from one specimen sequenced in a study of cytomegalovirus exposure and HLA in healthy donors. The PCR employed 60 Vbeta primers together with 13 Jbeta primers. Using immunoSEQ multiplex PCR, the repertoire was profiled, and TCRdb retains in-frame clones only, with some absent. The sample shows about 160,000 clones, 85% of them seen only once. Sequencing was performed on PBMCs. These receptors originate from a boy aged 2 to 10 in good health and CMV-seronegative.

The rearrangement uses TRBV27 and TRBJ2-5; TRBD2 matches 9 bases. Unmatched junction bases numbered 16, after V lost 5 bases and J lost 9 bases. The CDR3 consists of 16 residues. Germline values: CDR1 MNHEY, CDR2 SMNVEV (reference sequence). In nucleotides, the CDR3 is TGTGCCAGCAGTGCGTGGGGTAGCGGGAGTCGGGAGGCCCAGTACTTC. Translating it yields CASSAWGSGSREAQYF.

The chain has TRBV2 and TRBJ2-4; 8 nucleotides line up with TRBD2. Germline V CDR1 and CDR2: SNHLY, FYNNEI. The CDR3 is 13 residues long. V trimming: 6 bases; J trimming: 15 bases; junction bases outside the gene matches: 13. CDR3 in amino acids: CASRRESREAPYF. CDR3 nucleotide sequence: TGTGCCAGCAGGCGGGAGTCGCGGGAGGCTCCGTACTTC.

The J gene is TRBJ2-1, the V gene TRBV13; TRBD1 matches at 9 bases. With 1 base clipped from V and 5 bases from J, the junction kept 6 bases outside the gene matches. CDR3 length: 16 amino acids. Germline V gene lookup returns CDR1 PRHDT and CDR2 FYEKMQ (reference sequence). CDR3 in amino acids: CASSLAGTGTHNEQFF. The CDR3 nucleotides are TGTGCCAGCAGCTTAGCAGGGACAGGGACCCACAATGAGCAGTTCTTC.

To note about this clone: An end of the junction differs from the germline gene, which may be a read error. J is TRBJ2-2 and V is TRBV7-9, with 10 bases matching TRBD1. The CDR3 runs 16 residues. Germline lookup yields CDR1 SEHNR and CDR2 FQNEAQ (reference sequence). The CDR3 DNA is TGTTCCAGCAGCCAAGTTATGGGACAGGGGTCCGGGGAGCTGTTTTTT. Its protein product is CSSSQVMGQGSGELFF.

The chain employs TRBV2 and TRBJ1-5; a weak D match, TRBD1 (5 bases). This CDR3 is built from 14 residues. Germline V lookup: CDR1 SNHLY, CDR2 FYNNEI. V shed 5 bases and J shed 0 bases, with 8 bases lying between them. CDR3 nucleotides: TGTGCCAGCAGTCAGACAGCTAGCAATCAGCCCCAGCATTTT. As protein: CASSQTASNQPQHF.

The rearrangement joins TRBV6-5 to TRBJ2-7, with TRBD1 matching 7 bases. This CDR3 is built from 14 residues. The V gene's germline CDR1 is MNHEY and CDR2 SVGAGI. Germline trimming cut 5 bases from V and 6 bases from J; bases unmatched to any gene: 10. CDR3 nucleotides: TGTGCCAGCAGTAAGGCAGGGGGTGAAGGCGAGCAGTACGTC. Its protein is CASSKAGGEGEQYV.

This clone has more than one count but fewer than ten. This chain connects TRBV6-4 to TRBJ2-5; maybe TRBD1 (5 bases). The DNA matches TRBJ2-7 better at its end, which makes the J call doubtful. The CDR3 totals 16 residues. Germline-derived CDR1 and CDR2 are MRHNA and SNTAGT. The DNA of the CDR3 is TGTGCCCGAAGGGGAAGTTTGCGCGTGAGCTCCTACGAGCAGTACTTC. This gives the protein CARRGSLRVSSYEQYF.

The CDR3, as DNA: TGTGCCAGCAGCTTAACGGCGGGCACTGAAGCTTTCTTT. Translating gives CASSLTAGTEAFF. This sequence joins TRBV7-3 and TRBJ1-1; D call uncertain. Germline assignment: CDR1 SGHTA and CDR2 FQGTGA. This CDR3 region has 13 residues. The V gene lost 0 bases and the J gene lost 4 bases, with 6 bases spanning the gap. The full variable domain, its missing parts supplied by reference TRBV7-3 and TRBJ1-1, is GAGVSQTPSNKVTEKGKYVELRCDPISGHTALYWYRQSLGQGPEFLIYFQGTGAADDSGLPNDRFFAVRPEGSVSTLKIQRTERGDSAVYLCASSLTAGTEAFFGQGTRLTVV.

This clone occurred once. The J gene is TRBJ1-2, the V gene TRBV28; the D is unclear. CDR3 size: 12 residues. The V and J ends lost 5 bases and 8 bases respectively, with 12 bases between them. Germline V lookup: CDR1 MDHEN, CDR2 SYDVKM. For the CDR3, the DNA is TGTGCCAGCAGTGACCCGACTAGGGGCTACACCTTC. It is translated as CASSDPTRGYTF.

The V and J genes are TRBV5-4 and TRBJ2-5, with 8 bases identical to TRBD1. The CDR3 sequence is 13 residues long. V lost 4 bases, J lost 5 bases, and 4 bases stayed unmatched. Germline lookup yields CDR1 SGHNT and CDR2 YYREEE (reference sequence). CDR3 sequence reads: CASSPRGQETQYF. Written as DNA, the CDR3 is TGTGCCAGCAGCCCCAGGGGGCAGGAGACCCAGTACTTC.

V gene TRBV6-1 combines with J gene TRBJ1-1; TRBD1 is a possible D gene (6 bases). The V and J ends lost 2 bases and 4 bases respectively, with 11 bases between them. The CDR3 consists of 14 residues. Germline lookup yields CDR1 MNHNS and CDR2 SASEGT. The chain's CDR3 is CASSEIGRGTEAFF. As DNA, the CDR3 is TGTGCCAGCAGTGAAATCGGCAGGGGCACTGAAGCTTTCTTT.

V is TRBV14 and J is TRBJ1-2, with D hard to call. The germline V and J ends were trimmed by 0 bases and 4 bases, with 12 bases remaining between them. The CDR3 covers 15 residues. Germline V CDR1 and CDR2: SGHDN, FVKESK. The CDR3 nucleotides read TGTGCCAGCAGCCAAGATCTCCGAGATCCCTATGGCTACACCTTC. Its protein is CASSQDLRDPYGYTF. The entire variable domain, with the rest obtained from reference TRBV14 and TRBJ1-2, is as follows: EAGVTQFPSHSVIEKGQTVTLRCDPISGHDNLYWYRRVMGKEIKFLLHFVKESKQDESGMPNNRFLAERTGGTYSTLKVQPAELEDSGVYFCASSQDLRDPYGYTFGSGTRLTVV.

The gene calls are TRBV5-4 and TRBJ2-7, with D possibly TRBD2 on 6 matching bases. The germline V gene has CDR1 SGHNT and CDR2 YYREEE (reference sequence). There are 14 residues in the CDR3. Between the trimmed V and J ends, which lost 0 bases and 3 bases, there was a span of 10 bases. CDR3 residues: CASSLASDHYEQYF. CDR3 bases: TGTGCCAGCAGCTTGGCTAGCGACCACTACGAGCAGTACTTC.

This chain connects TRBV5-1 to TRBJ1-1; D is uncertain. V lost 1 base and J 3 bases, leaving 10 bases between the germline ends. Germline V gives CDR1 SGHRS, CDR2 YFSETQ. This CDR3 comprises 14 residues. This CDR3 is CASSLTGSDTEAFF. The CDR3 DNA follows: TGCGCCAGCAGCTTGACGGGAAGTGACACTGAAGCTTTCTTT.

The CDR3 sequence is CASSRTGVGTQYF. Here the CDR3 DNA reads TGTGCCAGCAGTAGGACAGGGGTAGGGACCCAGTACTTC. The chain links TRBV28 to TRBJ2-5; 9 bases are a match to TRBD1. CDR3 size: 13 residues. From germline, CDR1 is MDHEN and CDR2 SYDVKM. The V and J ends lost 5 bases and 7 bases, in that order; junction bases with no gene match: 5.

The chain uses TRBV4-1 and TRBJ2-7; D perhaps matches TRBD2 (6 bases). The CDR3 is 16 amino acids. The V end was cut by 0 bases, the J end by 2 bases, with 14 bases between. From germline, CDR1 is MGHRA and CDR2 YSYEKL. The DNA of the CDR3 is TGCGCCAGCAGCCAAGATGCCGGGACGGGAGCCTACGAGCAGTACGTC. It specifies CASSQDAGTGAYEQYV.

V gene TRBV10-3 combines with J gene TRBJ2-6; 7 bases align to TRBD2. J gave up 2 bases and V 3 bases, and 7 bases lay outside the gene matches. CDR1 and CDR2 (germline): ENHRY, SYGVKD. The CDR3 runs 17 residues. The CDR3 nucleotides are TGTGCCATCAGTGAAATCGGGGGGTCGGCTGGGGCCAACGTCCTGACTTTC. Its protein is CAISEIGGSAGANVLTF.

About this clone: The same CDR3 can be traced to other DNA sequences in this sample. The rearrangement uses TRBV7-9 and TRBJ1-2, with 9 nucleotides matching TRBD1. The CDR3 totals 13 residues. Looked up from germline, CDR1 is SEHNR and CDR2 is FQNEAQ (reference sequence). Unmatched junction bases numbered 3, after V lost 5 bases and J lost 5 bases. The CDR3 loop is CASSPGTGYGYTF. The DNA for the CDR3 is TGTGCCAGCAGCCCTGGGACAGGGTATGGCTACACCTTC.